The present entry profiles one T cell receptor (beta chain) with its context. The source of the sample is a study of blood T cell repertoires in COVID-19. Profiling relied on immunoSEQ multiplex PCR, and the TCRdb table lists in-frame clones only, not all of them. The repertoire includes approximately 250,000 clones, approximately 89% of them detected once, and approximately 2.5% sits in the top ten. The CDR3 covers 17 residues. Looked up from germline, CDR1 is MNHEY and CDR2 is SMNVEV (reference sequence). The V segment lost 2 bases and the J segment 7 bases; nucleotides outside the gene matches: 6.

The chain is built from TRBV27 and TRBJ2-1; 15 bases align to TRBD2. Material: PBMCs or T cells enriched from blood (not recorded which). This sequence originates from a woman in her thirties or forties with acute COVID-19. The CDR3 DNA follows: TGTGCCAGCAGTTTACGGACTAGCGGGAGGGCCCAGAATGAGCAGTTCTTC. Its translation is CASSLRTSGRAQNEQFF.